One sample yielded the 3 T cell receptor beta chains listed below, sequenced in a study of cytomegalovirus exposure and HLA in healthy donors. PCR primers comprised 60 Vbeta and 13 Jbeta primers. Measured with immunoSEQ multiplex PCR; TCRdb has only the in-frame clones, and not every one. The sample contains under 200,000 clones, 84% of which appear only once. Sequencing was done on a sample of PBMCs. The receptors come from a boy aged 2 to 10 in good health and CMV-seronegative.

This clone was observed a single time. In DNA, the CDR3 is TGTGCCAGCAGTACAGGGGGCGCAAACTATGGCTACACCTTC. Protein product: CASSTGGANYGYTF. This rearrangement joins TRBV6-5 to TRBJ1-2; 9 bases map to TRBD1. The V and J ends lost 5 bases and 2 bases, in that order; junction bases with no gene match: 3. CDR3 length: 14 amino acids. Germline V gene sequence: CDR1 MNHEY, CDR2 SVGAGI.

V and J are TRBV5-4 and TRBJ2-7; 11 nucleotides match TRBD2. CDR1 and CDR2 (germline): SGHNT, YYREEE (reference sequence). The V gene end was trimmed by 3 bases and the J gene end by 6 bases; junction bases not matched to a gene: 8. The CDR3 consists of 15 residues. DNA for the CDR3: TGTGCCAGCAGCTCGCAACTAGCGGGAGCGGGCGAGCAGTACTTC. Residues: CASSSQLAGAGEQYF. The full variable domain, its missing parts supplied by reference TRBV5-4 and TRBJ2-7, is ETGVTQSPTHLIKTRGQQVTLRCSSQSGHNTVSWYQQALGQGPQFIFQYYREEENGRGNFPPRFSGLQFPNYSSELNVNALELDDSALYLCASSSQLAGAGEQYFGPGTRLTVT.

The chain recombines TRBV6-1 with TRBJ1-1; no definite D call. Trimming pared 8 bases from V and 3 bases from J, leaving 7 bases between. The CDR3 has 11 residues. The germline gives CDR1 MNHNS, CDR2 SASEGT. The CDR3 DNA reads TGTGCCAGCCGCCTATACACTGAAGCTTTCTTT. Residues: CASRLYTEAFF.